This TCR beta chain was found in a study of radiation and T cells in renal cell carcinoma. Overall study context: Nephrectomy followed 15 Gy stereotactic body radiation by 4 weeks.

This CDR3 is built from 16 residues. V lost 6 bases and J lost 6; bases outside the gene matches: 13. Germline V gene data show CDR1 as MNHNY and CDR2 as SVGAGI (reference sequence). In the case of this clone: Its matching antigen is unknown.

Documented time point: baseline pretreatment blood. The treatment: 15 Gy SBRT to primary tumor, nephrectomy 4 weeks later. Generated by immunoSEQ multiplex PCR, the TCRdb table keeps only in-frame clones and is missing some. The sample lists about 160,000 clones, less than 90% occurring once. Study-level findings and limits: In blood, top tumor clones expanded by 2 weeks, shrinking by 4.

The rearrangement joins TRBV6-6 to TRBJ2-1, with TRBD2 matching 8 bases. This specimen was blood, taken from a patient whose treatment included radiotherapy and nephrectomy. The sequence derives from a woman in her 70s with renal cell carcinoma. This CDR3 reads CASSPQARLASNEQFF. CDR3 DNA: TGTGCCAGCAGCCCTCAGGCGAGACTAGCGAGCAATGAGCAGTTCTTC.